The rows below give T cell receptor beta chains drawn from one sample of a study of blood T cells in healthy people across ages. TCRdb fed the 5' RACE reads into MiXCR, producing one record per CDR3 protein. This sample has 890,000 or so distinct CDR3 sequences, with 62% found just once. The sample consisted of blood. These receptors all come from a man aged 25-40 years in good health. CDR3s include the opening cysteine and the closing phenylalanine or tryptophan. D genes are given only for firm matches. A row's size may be missing; if present it is once, few, many or a size class.

j_call cdr3_length v_call clone_size d_call cdr3_aa cdr3_nt
TRBJ2-5 16 TRBV20-1 few TRBD2 CSARDRWRGGRETQYF TGCAGTGCTAGAGATCGATGGCGGGGGGGCCGCGAGACCCAGTACTTC
TRBJ2-1 16 TRBV10-3 NA TRBD2 CAISDNLAGEDNEQFF TGTGCCATCAGTGATAACCTAGCGGGGGAAGACAATGAGCAGTTCTTC
TRBJ1-4 17 TRBV5-5 NA TRBD1 CASSLVYLGQGYEKLFF TGTGCCAGCAGCTTGGTGTACCTGGGACAGGGGTATGAAAAACTGTTTTTT
TRBJ2-7 13 TRBV29-1 NA NA CSVDGDRSYEQYF TGCAGCGTTGACGGGGACCGAAGTTACGAGCAGTACTTC
TRBJ1-2 13 TRBV20-1 few TRBD1 CSASPGQGGGYTF TGCAGTGCTAGTCCGGGACAGGGTGGCGGCTACACCTTC
TRBJ2-7 13 TRBV12-3/TRBV12-4 NA TRBD1 CASSTGTVQEQYF TGTGCCAGCAGTACGGGGACAGTCCAGGAGCAGTACTTC
TRBJ2-5 13 TRBV20-1 NA NA CSARAPARETQYF TGCAGTGCTAGAGCACCAGCAAGGGAGACCCAGTACTTC
TRBJ2-1 14 TRBV7-2 NA TRBD1 CASMAGTGQNEQFF TGTGCCAGCATGGCCGGGACAGGGCAGAATGAGCAGTTCTTC
TRBJ2-6 15 TRBV4-2 NA NA CASSQDLHGANVLTF TGTGCCAGCAGCCAAGATCTACATGGGGCCAACGTCCTGACTTTC
TRBJ2-3 14 TRBV7-9 NA TRBD2 CASSSHREEYTQYF TGTGCCAGCAGCTCTCACCGGGAGGAATATACGCAGTATTTT
TRBJ2-5 11 TRBV7-2 NA NA CASRSSETQYF TGTGCCAGCAGGTCATCAGAGACCCAGTACTTC
TRBJ2-7 15 TRBV27 once TRBD2 CASSPGPGGSYEQYF TGTGCCAGCAGTCCCGGACCGGGGGGCTCCTACGAGCAGTACTTC
TRBJ2-5 15 TRBV20-1 NA TRBD2 CSATSGTSGQETQYF TGCAGTGCTACCTCCGGGACTAGCGGACAAGAGACCCAGTACTTC
TRBJ2-7 14 TRBV9 NA TRBD2 CASSVLAGGYEQYF TGTGCCAGCAGCGTCCTAGCGGGGGGGTACGAGCAGTACTTC
TRBJ2-6 14 TRBV2 NA NA CASSARDWANVRTF TGTGCCAGCAGTGCTCGGGACTGGGCCAACGTCCGGACTTTC
TRBJ2-1 11 TRBV9 few NA CASSATHEQFF TGTGCCAGCAGCGCGACCCATGAGCAGTTCTTC
TRBJ1-2 14 TRBV27 NA TRBD1 CASRQTRGRDGYTF TGTGCCAGCAGACAAACCAGGGGGCGGGATGGCTACACCTTC
TRBJ2-7 15 TRBV12-3/TRBV12-4 NA TRBD1 CAGSLEQGASYEQYF TGTGCCGGCAGTTTAGAGCAGGGGGCGTCCTACGAGCAGTACTTC
TRBJ2-1 14 TRBV2 NA TRBD1 CASSGQGAGNEQFF TGTGCCAGCAGTGGACAGGGTGCGGGCAATGAGCAGTTCTTC
TRBJ1-2 15 TRBV7-9 few NA CASSLVLGKNYGYTF TGTGCCAGCAGCTTAGTCTTGGGAAAGAACTATGGCTACACCTTC
TRBJ2-1 12 TRBV20-1 NA TRBD2 CSAKTSVNEQFF TGCAGTGCTAAGACTAGCGTTAATGAGCAGTTCTTC
TRBJ2-7 14 TRBV20-1 NA NA CSVPTYNRAGEQYF TGCAGTGTCCCCACGTACAACAGGGCGGGTGAGCAGTACTTC